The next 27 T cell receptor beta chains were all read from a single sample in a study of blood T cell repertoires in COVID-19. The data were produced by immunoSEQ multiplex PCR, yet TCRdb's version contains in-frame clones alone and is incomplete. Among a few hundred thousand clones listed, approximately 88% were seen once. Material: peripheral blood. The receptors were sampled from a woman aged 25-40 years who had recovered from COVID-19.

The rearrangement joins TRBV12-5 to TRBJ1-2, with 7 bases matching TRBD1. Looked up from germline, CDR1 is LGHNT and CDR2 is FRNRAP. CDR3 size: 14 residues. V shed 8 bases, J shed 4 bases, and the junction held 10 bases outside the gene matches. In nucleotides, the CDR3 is TGTGCTAGTACGTCAGGGGGGACCGGCTATGGCTACACCTTC. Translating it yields CASTSGGTGYGYTF.

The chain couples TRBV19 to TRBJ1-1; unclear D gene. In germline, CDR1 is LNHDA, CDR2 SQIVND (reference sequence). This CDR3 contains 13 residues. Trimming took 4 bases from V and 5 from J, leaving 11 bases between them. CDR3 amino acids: CASSTRAGTEAFF. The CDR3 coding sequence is TGTGCCAGTAGTACCCGGGCGGGAACTGAAGCTTTCTTT.

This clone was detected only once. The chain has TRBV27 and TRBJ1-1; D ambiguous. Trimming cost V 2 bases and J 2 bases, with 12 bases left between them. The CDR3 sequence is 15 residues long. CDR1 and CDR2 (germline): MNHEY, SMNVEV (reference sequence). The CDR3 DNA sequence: TGTGCCAGCAGTTTAACCCCGGCGGGTAACACTGAAGCTTTCTTT. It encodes CASSLTPAGNTEAFF.

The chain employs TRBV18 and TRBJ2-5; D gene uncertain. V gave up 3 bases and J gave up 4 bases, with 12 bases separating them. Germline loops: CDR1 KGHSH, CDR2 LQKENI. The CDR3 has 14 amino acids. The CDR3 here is CASSPLAAPETQYF. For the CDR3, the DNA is TGTGCCAGCTCACCCCTCGCGGCCCCAGAGACCCAGTACTTC.

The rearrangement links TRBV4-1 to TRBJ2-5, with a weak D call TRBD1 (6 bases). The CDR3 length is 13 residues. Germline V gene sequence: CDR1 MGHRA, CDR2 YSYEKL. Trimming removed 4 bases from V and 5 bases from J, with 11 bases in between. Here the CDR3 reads CASSRRGSETQYF. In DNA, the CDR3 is TGCGCCAGCAGCCGCAGGGGTTCCGAGACCCAGTACTTC.

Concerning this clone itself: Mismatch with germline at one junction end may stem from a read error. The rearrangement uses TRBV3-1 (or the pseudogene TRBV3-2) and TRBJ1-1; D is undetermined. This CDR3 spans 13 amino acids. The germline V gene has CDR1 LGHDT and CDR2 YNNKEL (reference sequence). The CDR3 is CARSQDQYTEAFF. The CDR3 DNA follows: TGTGCCCGCAGCCAAGATCAGTACACTGAAGCTTTCTTT.

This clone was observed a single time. The chain's CDR3 is CASSRTSGGAKEETQYF. The CDR3 nucleotides are TGTGCCAGCAGTCGGACTAGCGGGGGGGCGAAAGAAGAGACCCAGTACTTC. This chain uses TRBV6-2 or TRBV6-3 with TRBJ2-5; 15 bases line up with TRBD2. With 5 bases clipped from V and 3 bases from J, the junction kept 7 bases outside the gene matches. This CDR3 comprises 17 residues. Germline-derived CDR1 and CDR2 are MNHEY and SVGEGT.

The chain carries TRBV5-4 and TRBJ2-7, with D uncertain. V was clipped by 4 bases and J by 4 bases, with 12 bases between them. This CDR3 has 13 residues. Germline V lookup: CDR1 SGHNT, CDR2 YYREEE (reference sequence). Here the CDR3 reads CASSQGIQYEQYF. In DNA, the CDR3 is TGTGCCAGCAGCCAAGGAATACAGTACGAGCAGTACTTC.

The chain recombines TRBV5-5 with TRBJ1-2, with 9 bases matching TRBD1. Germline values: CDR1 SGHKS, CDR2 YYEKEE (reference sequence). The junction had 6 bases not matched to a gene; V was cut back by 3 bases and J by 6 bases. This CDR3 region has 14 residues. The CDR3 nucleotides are TGTGCCAGCAGCTGGACAGGGGCGGCTAATGGCTACACCTTC. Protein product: CASSWTGAANGYTF. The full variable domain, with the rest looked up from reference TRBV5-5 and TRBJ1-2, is DAGVTQSPTHLIKTRGQQVTLRCSPISGHKSVSWYQQVLGQGPQFIFQYYEKEERGRGNFPDRFSARQFPNYSSELNVNALLLGDSALYLCASSWTGAANGYTFGSGTRLTVV.

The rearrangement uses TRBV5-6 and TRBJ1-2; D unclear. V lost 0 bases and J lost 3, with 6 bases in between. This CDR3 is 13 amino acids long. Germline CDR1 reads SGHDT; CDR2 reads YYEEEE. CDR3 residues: CASSLGRDYGYTF. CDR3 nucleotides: TGTGCCAGCAGCTTGGGTCGGGACTATGGCTACACCTTC.

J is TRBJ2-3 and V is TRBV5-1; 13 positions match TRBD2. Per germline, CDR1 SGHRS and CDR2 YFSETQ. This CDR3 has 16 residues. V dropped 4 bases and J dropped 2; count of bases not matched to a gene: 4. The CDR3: CASSVTSGGVTDTQYF. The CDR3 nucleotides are TGCGCCAGCAGCGTAACTAGCGGGGGGGTCACAGATACGCAGTATTTT.

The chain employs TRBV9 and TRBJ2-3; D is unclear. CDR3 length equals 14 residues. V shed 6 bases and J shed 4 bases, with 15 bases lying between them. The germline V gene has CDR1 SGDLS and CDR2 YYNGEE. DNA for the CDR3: TGTGCCAGCACCCCATCTCCCCGGGCAGATACGCAGTATTTT. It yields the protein CASTPSPRADTQYF. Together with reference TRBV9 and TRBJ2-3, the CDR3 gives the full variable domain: DSGVTQTPKHLITATGQRVTLRCSPRSGDLSVYWYQQSLDQGLQFLIQYYNGEERAKGNILERFSAQQFPDLHSELNLSSLELGDSALYFCASTPSPRADTQYFGPGTRLTVL.

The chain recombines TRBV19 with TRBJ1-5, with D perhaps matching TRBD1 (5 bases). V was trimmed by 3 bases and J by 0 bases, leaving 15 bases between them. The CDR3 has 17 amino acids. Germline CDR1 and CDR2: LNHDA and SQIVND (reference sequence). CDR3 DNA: TGTGCCAGTAGTATTGGGCAGGGTCTCTATAGCAATCAGCCCCAGCATTTT. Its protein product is CASSIGQGLYSNQPQHF.

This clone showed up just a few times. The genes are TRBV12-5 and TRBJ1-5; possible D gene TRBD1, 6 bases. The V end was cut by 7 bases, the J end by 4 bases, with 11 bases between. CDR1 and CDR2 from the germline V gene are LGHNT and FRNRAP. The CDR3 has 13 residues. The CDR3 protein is CASAPDRNQPQHF. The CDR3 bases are TGTGCTAGTGCCCCTGACAGGAATCAGCCCCAGCATTTT.

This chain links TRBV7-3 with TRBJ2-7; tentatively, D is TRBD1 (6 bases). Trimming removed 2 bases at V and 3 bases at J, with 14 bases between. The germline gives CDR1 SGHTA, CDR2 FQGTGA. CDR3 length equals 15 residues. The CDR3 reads CASSLLGQPHYEQYF. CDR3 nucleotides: TGTGCCAGCAGCTTATTAGGACAGCCACACTACGAGCAGTACTTC.

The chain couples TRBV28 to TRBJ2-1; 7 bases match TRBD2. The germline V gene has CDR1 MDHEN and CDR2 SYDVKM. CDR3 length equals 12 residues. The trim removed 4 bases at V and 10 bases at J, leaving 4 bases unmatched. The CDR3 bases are TGTGCCAGCAGTTCGGGACTACGGGAGCAGTTCTTC. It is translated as CASSSGLREQFF.

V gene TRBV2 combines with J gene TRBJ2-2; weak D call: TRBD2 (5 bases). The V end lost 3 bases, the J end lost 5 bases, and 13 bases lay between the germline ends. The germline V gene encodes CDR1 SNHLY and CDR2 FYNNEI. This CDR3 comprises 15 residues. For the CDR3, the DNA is TGTGCCAGCAGTGAGCGGGCCCCGAGGACCGGGGAGCTGTTTTTT. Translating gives CASSERAPRTGELFF.

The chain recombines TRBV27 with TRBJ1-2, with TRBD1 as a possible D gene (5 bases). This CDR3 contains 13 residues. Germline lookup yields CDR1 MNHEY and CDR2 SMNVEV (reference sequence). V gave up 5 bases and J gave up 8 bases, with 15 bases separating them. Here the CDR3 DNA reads TGTGCCAGCAGTCTTTTTGGGGCTGGGGGCTACACCTTC. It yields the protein CASSLFGAGGYTF.

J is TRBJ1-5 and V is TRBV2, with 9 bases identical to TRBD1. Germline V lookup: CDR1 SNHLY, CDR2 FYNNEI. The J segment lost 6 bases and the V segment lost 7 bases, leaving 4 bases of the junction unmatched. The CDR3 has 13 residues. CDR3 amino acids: CASMGQGRQPQHF. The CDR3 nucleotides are TGTGCCAGCATGGGACAGGGTCGTCAGCCCCAGCATTTT.

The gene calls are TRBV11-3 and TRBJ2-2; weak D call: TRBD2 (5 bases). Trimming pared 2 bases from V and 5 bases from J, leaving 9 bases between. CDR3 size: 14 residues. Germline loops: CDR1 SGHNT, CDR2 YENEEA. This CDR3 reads CASSLLAGTGELFF. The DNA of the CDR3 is TGTGCCAGCAGCTTACTAGCTGGGACCGGGGAGCTGTTTTTT.

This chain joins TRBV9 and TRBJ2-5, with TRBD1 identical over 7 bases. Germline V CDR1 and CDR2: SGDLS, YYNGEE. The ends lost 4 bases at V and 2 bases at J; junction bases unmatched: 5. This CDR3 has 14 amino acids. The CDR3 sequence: CASSSGTAQETQYF. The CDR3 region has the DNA TGTGCCAGCAGCTCCGGGACAGCACAAGAGACCCAGTACTTC.

The CDR3 nucleotides are TGTGCCAGCACTAGGCAGGGTAGCTCCTACGAGCAGTACTTC. As protein: CASTRQGSSYEQYF. V and J are TRBV6-6 and TRBJ2-7, with D possibly TRBD1 on 5 matching bases. Germline values: CDR1 MNHNY, CDR2 SVGAGI (reference sequence). Deletions cut 7 bases from V and 0 bases from J, with 13 bases between. The length of the CDR3 is 14 residues.

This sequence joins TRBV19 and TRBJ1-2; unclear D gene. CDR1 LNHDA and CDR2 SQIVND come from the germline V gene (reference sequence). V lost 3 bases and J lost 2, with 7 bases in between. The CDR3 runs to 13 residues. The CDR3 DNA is TGTGCCAGTAGTATGACGGGGAACTATGGCTACACCTTC. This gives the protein CASSMTGNYGYTF.

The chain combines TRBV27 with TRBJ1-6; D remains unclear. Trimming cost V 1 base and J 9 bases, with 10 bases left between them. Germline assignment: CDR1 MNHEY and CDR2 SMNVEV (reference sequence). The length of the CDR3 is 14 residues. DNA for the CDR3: TGTGCCAGCAGTTTATTGAGCAGAGGTTCACCCCTCCACTTT. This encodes CASSLLSRGSPLHF.

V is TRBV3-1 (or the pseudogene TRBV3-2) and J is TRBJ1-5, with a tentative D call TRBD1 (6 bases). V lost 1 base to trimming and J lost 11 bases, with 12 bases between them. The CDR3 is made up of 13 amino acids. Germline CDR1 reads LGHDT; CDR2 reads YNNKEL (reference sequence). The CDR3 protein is CASSQAWAGAQHF. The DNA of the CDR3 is TGTGCCAGCAGCCAAGCTTGGGCAGGGGCCCAGCATTTT.

For the CDR3, the DNA is TGTGCCAGCAGCTTTTCACAGGGCACAGATACGCAGTATTTT. This encodes CASSFSQGTDTQYF. The V gene is TRBV11-2, the J gene TRBJ2-3; possibly TRBD1 for D (5 bases). Germline V gene data show CDR1 as SGHAT and CDR2 as FQNNGV. The CDR3 runs 14 residues. V was pared by 3 bases and J by 1 base, with 8 bases between.

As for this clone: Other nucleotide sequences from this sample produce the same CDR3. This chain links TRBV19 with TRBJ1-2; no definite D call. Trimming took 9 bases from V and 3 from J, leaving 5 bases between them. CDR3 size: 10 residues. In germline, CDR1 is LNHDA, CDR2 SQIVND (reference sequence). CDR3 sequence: CASSDYGYTF. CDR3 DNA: TGTGCCAGCTCTGACTATGGCTACACCTTC.